This is a list of T cell receptor beta chains from one sample in a study of T-cell reconstitution after alpha-beta-depleted transplantation in children. A single record per CDR3 protein comes from TCRdb applying MiXCR to the PCR reads. Of over 70,000 distinct CDR3 sequences listed, roughly 7.7% are singletons. Specimen: PBMCs from the stem cell graft donor, collected from the stem cell graft. Receptors originate from a human donor who donated a stem cell graft to a child with congenital amegakaryocytic thrombocytopenia. CDR3s include the opening cysteine and the closing phenylalanine or tryptophan. D genes are given only for firm matches. Only part of the rows carry a size: once, few, many, or a class if the clone is expanded.

V gene,D gene,CDR3 length,J gene,clone size,CDR3 DNA,CDR3 protein
TRBV7-6,NA,18,TRBJ2-5,many,TGTGCCAGCAGCACCCGAGAGGGGGAGCGGGGCTTGAAAGAGACCCAGTACTTC,CASSTREGERGLKETQYF
TRBV29-1,NA,11,TRBJ1-2,many,TGCAGCGTTGGATCAGGGTATGGCTACACCTTC,CSVGSGYGYTF
TRBV20-1,NA,14,TRBJ2-5,many,TGCAGTGCTAGTTATCCGGGGCCACAAGAGACCCAGTACTTC,CSASYPGPQETQYF
TRBV5-1,NA,14,TRBJ2-4,many,TGCGCCAGCAGCTTGGAAGGGGTCAAAAACATTCAGTACTTC,CASSLEGVKNIQYF
TRBV20-1,TRBD2,16,TRBJ2-3,medium-sized,TGCAGTGCTTCGCTCCAGCGGGACCCACGGGGAGATACGCAGTATTTT,CSASLQRDPRGDTQYF
TRBV9,NA,17,TRBJ2-3,many,TGTGCCAGCAGCGTAGCTGGGGGGTCGATTGTCACAGATACGCAGTATTTT,CASSVAGGSIVTDTQYF
TRBV20-1,NA,12,TRBJ2-7,many,TGCAGTGCTGACGAGTTAGGGGGCGAGCAGTACTTC,CSADELGGEQYF
TRBV5-1,NA,15,TRBJ1-5,many,TGCGCCAGCAGCTTGGATTCAGGGGGCAATCAGCCCCAGCATTTT,CASSLDSGGNQPQHF
TRBV12-3/TRBV12-4,NA,13,TRBJ1-1,many,TGTGCCAGCAGTTTAGGGGGGGACACTGAAGCTTTCTTT,CASSLGGDTEAFF
TRBV12-3/TRBV12-4,NA,15,TRBJ1-5,many,TGTGCCAGCAGTTTAAGGGGCTCGGTAGGGCAGCCCCAGCATTTT,CASSLRGSVGQPQHF
TRBV20-1,NA,14,TRBJ1-1,many,TGCAGTGCTAGAGATGAGACAGATAACACTGAAGCTTTCTTT,CSARDETDNTEAFF
TRBV12-3/TRBV12-4,TRBD2,15,TRBJ2-3,many,TGTGCCAGCAGTTTAGCCGGGGGGGGGCCAGATACGCAGTATTTT,CASSLAGGGPDTQYF
TRBV12-3/TRBV12-4,NA,13,TRBJ1-1,many,TGTGCCAGCAGTTTTAAAGGGAGAACTGAAGCTTTCTTT,CASSFKGRTEAFF
TRBV20-1,TRBD2,17,TRBJ2-7,once,TGCAGTGCTAGAGATTTTTCGGGGCCTAGCGGGAGAGGGGAACAGTACTTC,CSARDFSGPSGRGEQYF
TRBV20-1,NA,16,TRBJ1-6,many,TGCAGTGCTAGAGTGGCAGGGGAGTCCTATAATTCACCCCTCCACTTT,CSARVAGESYNSPLHF
TRBV12-3/TRBV12-4,NA,15,TRBJ2-7,many,TGTGCCAGCAGTCCCACCAGGCCATACTCCTACGAGCAGTACTTC,CASSPTRPYSYEQYF
TRBV18,NA,15,TRBJ1-2,many,TGTGCCAGCTCACCACGGCCGGAAGCTAACTATGGCTACACCTTC,CASSPRPEANYGYTF
TRBV7-6,NA,13,TRBJ2-7,many,TGTGCCAGCAGCTCTGACAGAGATGGAGAGCAGTACTTC,CASSSDRDGEQYF
TRBV2,TRBD2,14,TRBJ2-7,few,TGTGCCAGCAGCCAACTAGCGAAGACCTACGAGCAGTACTTC,CASSQLAKTYEQYF
TRBV11-2,NA,18,TRBJ1-5,many,TGTGCCAGCAGCCAAGCCGCCAGGGGCGTGTATAGCAATCAGCCCCAGCATTTT,CASSQAARGVYSNQPQHF
TRBV12-3/TRBV12-4,NA,17,TRBJ2-1,NA,TGTGCCAGCAGTTCCCCCTCGGGGGTACGGGCCTACAATGACCAGTTCTTC,CASSSPSGVRAYNDQFF
TRBV20-1,NA,14,TRBJ2-3,many,TGCAGTGCTGAAACAGGGAAGGTTCCAGATACGCAGTATTTT,CSAETGKVPDTQYF
TRBV23-1,TRBD1,16,TRBJ2-2,NA,TGCGCCAGCAGTCCATGGACAGGCGTTGACACCGGGGAGCTGTTTTTT,CASSPWTGVDTGELFF
TRBV5-1,TRBD2,16,TRBJ2-1,many,TGCGCCAGCATGCCCTACGGACTAGCGGGCCGCAATGAGCAGTTCTTC,CASMPYGLAGRNEQFF
TRBV15,TRBD1,19,TRBJ1-5,NA,TGTGCCACCAGCAGAGAGGCAGGGGGCACGTTATATAGCAATCAGCCCCAGCATTTT,CATSREAGGTLYSNQPQHF
TRBV5-1,NA,14,TRBJ1-1,many,TGCGCCAGCAGCGGGACCTTGGCGGGCACTGAAGCTTTCTTT,CASSGTLAGTEAFF
TRBV5-1,NA,16,TRBJ2-2,many,TGCGCCAGCAGCTTGTCGGAGACAAGGAACACCGGGGAGCTGTTTTTT,CASSLSETRNTGELFF
TRBV7-2,TRBD1,13,TRBJ2-7,many,TGTGCCAGCAGCTTCACAGGGGCGGGCGAGCAGTACTTC,CASSFTGAGEQYF
TRBV3-1,NA,12,TRBJ2-7,few,TGTGCCAGCAGCCCGCGGTCGGGCGAGCAGTACTTC,CASSPRSGEQYF
TRBV5-1,NA,14,TRBJ1-1,many,TGCGCCAGCAGCTTGGACAGGCTTCACACTGAAGCTTTCTTT,CASSLDRLHTEAFF
TRBV5-1,TRBD2,17,TRBJ2-7,many,TGCGCCAGCAGCCAGGGACTAGCGGGCCGGCGGATATACGAGCAGTACTTC,CASSQGLAGRRIYEQYF
TRBV3-1,NA,15,TRBJ2-5,NA,TGTGCCAGCATCACTCACGCGGACTCCCAAGAGACCCAGTACTTC,CASITHADSQETQYF
TRBV2,NA,11,TRBJ2-7,many,TGTGCCAGCACCTCGTCCTACGAGCAGTACTTC,CASTSSYEQYF
TRBV5-1,NA,16,TRBJ1-6,many,TGCGCCAGCAGACCGGGGGGAGGATTTGTATCTTCACCCCTCCACTTT,CASRPGGGFVSSPLHF
TRBV20-1,NA,14,TRBJ2-7,many,TGCAGTGCTAGACCCCGAGGACAGTCCTACGAGCAGTACTTC,CSARPRGQSYEQYF
TRBV5-1,TRBD2,15,TRBJ2-1,many,TGCGCCAGCAGCGGCGGGACTAGCGGTTACAATGAGCAGTTCTTC,CASSGGTSGYNEQFF
TRBV5-1,TRBD2,15,TRBJ2-1,many,TGCGCCAGCGGCCTCCTAGCGGGGACTCACAATGAGCAGTTCTTC,CASGLLAGTHNEQFF
TRBV20-1,NA,12,TRBJ2-5,many,TGCAGTGCTAGGTCAGCTCAAGAGACCCAGTACTTC,CSARSAQETQYF
TRBV5-1,TRBD1,16,TRBJ1-4,many,TGCGCCAGCAGCTGGAATAAGGGACAGGGGTCCGAAAAACTGTTTTTT,CASSWNKGQGSEKLFF
TRBV10-1,NA,14,TRBJ1-2,many,TGCGCCAGCAGCCCGACAGAGTTTAACTATGGCTACACCTTC,CASSPTEFNYGYTF
TRBV28,NA,13,TRBJ2-7,many,TGTGCCAGCAGTACGGAGGGTTCCTACGAGCAGTACTTC,CASSTEGSYEQYF
TRBV5-5,NA,14,TRBJ2-5,many,TGTGCCAGCAGCTTGGATCTGGGCGGAGAGACCCAGTACTTC,CASSLDLGGETQYF
TRBV10-3,NA,14,TRBJ2-2,many,TGTGCCATCAGTGAGTCGGGGGGCACCGGGGAGCTGTTTTTT,CAISESGGTGELFF
TRBV5-1,TRBD2,16,TRBJ2-3,many,TGCGCCAGCAGCTCCCTAGCGGGAGAGGGCGCGAATACGCAGTATTTT,CASSSLAGEGANTQYF
TRBV5-1,TRBD1,14,TRBJ2-3,many,TGCGCCAGCAGCTGGACAGGGGTGGTAGATACGCAGTATTTT,CASSWTGVVDTQYF
TRBV5-1,NA,14,TRBJ1-1,many,TGCGCCAGCAGCCGGGGGGTCGCGAACACTGAAGCTTTCTTT,CASSRGVANTEAFF
TRBV5-6,NA,14,TRBJ1-4,few,TGTGCCAGCAAGACGCGGGGGCCAGGGGAAAAACTGTTTTTT,CASKTRGPGEKLFF
TRBV7-2,NA,16,TRBJ1-2,many,TGTGCCAGCAGCCCAGAAAGTCCCTTCGACCGTTATGGCTACACCTTC,CASSPESPFDRYGYTF
TRBV20-1,NA,11,TRBJ1-2,few,TGCAGTGCCAAGACTTCTTATGGCTACACCTTC,CSAKTSYGYTF
TRBV6-1,NA,15,TRBJ1-1,few,TGTGCCAGCAGCCTACGACCGCGGCCGAACACTGAAGCTTTCTTT,CASSLRPRPNTEAFF
TRBV12-3/TRBV12-4,TRBD2,15,TRBJ2-1,NA,TGTGCCAGCAGGACTCTAGCGGGAGGAGACAATGAGCAGTTCTTC,CASRTLAGGDNEQFF
TRBV5-1,TRBD1,14,TRBJ2-2,many,TGCGCCAGCAGCTTAACAGGGGGCAGCGGGGAGCTGTTTTTT,CASSLTGGSGELFF
TRBV5-1,NA,14,TRBJ2-5,many,TGCGCCAGCAGCCCACCGGAGGCGTCAGAGACCCAGTACTTC,CASSPPEASETQYF
TRBV20-1,NA,13,TRBJ1-6,many,TGCAGTGCTAGAGATCAGGGGCGGGGACCCCTCCACTTT,CSARDQGRGPLHF
TRBV18,NA,11,TRBJ1-1,NA,TGTGCCAGCTCACCCAGGACTGAAGCTTTCTTT,CASSPRTEAFF
TRBV7-2,NA,15,TRBJ1-6,many,TGTGCCAGCAGCTTTGACAGCGCCTCTAATTCACCCCTCCACTTT,CASSFDSASNSPLHF
TRBV27,NA,14,TRBJ1-1,many,TGTGCCAGCAGTTTAAAGGGGGGAGGCACTGAAGCTTTCTTT,CASSLKGGGTEAFF
TRBV20-1,NA,14,TRBJ1-5,many,TGCAGTGCTAGAAGGGGCTGGGGCAATCAGCCCCAGCATTTT,CSARRGWGNQPQHF
TRBV5-1,TRBD2,15,TRBJ2-3,few,TGCGCCAGCGGGACATCGGGGACTAGCCCAGATACGCAGTATTTT,CASGTSGTSPDTQYF
TRBV9,TRBD2,15,TRBJ2-3,many,TGTGCCAGCAGCGTAGACTTGAGGGAGGGAGATACGCAGTATTTT,CASSVDLREGDTQYF